This T cell receptor beta chain derives from a study of naive and memory T cell subsets. The beta constant-region primer was an equimolar mix of two oligonucleotides covering TRBC1 and TRBC2. A single record per CDR3 protein comes from TCRdb applying MiXCR to the UMI-ligation and nested PCR reads. This table holds roughly 98,000 distinct CDR3 sequences, about 6.5% found once. With regard to this clonotype: What it binds is unknown.

Study observations and caveats: Expression changes during T cell differentiation may affect RNA-based TCR counts. There was no ground truth to check naive and memory subset results.

The clonotype originates from a human donor in good health. Sequences were obtained from central memory CD4+ T cells from blood.

The CDR3, as DNA: TGCAGCGCCTCGACTAGCGGGAGTCGGACCGGGGAGCTGTTTTTT. The encoded protein is CSASTSGSRTGELFF. The rearrangement links TRBV29-1 to TRBJ2-2; 12 bases match TRBD2. CDR1 is SQVTM, CDR2 ANQGSEA, per germline. This CDR3 region has 15 residues. Losses at the gene ends were 7 bases for V and 5 bases for J; bases not matched to a gene: 8.